What follows are 31 T cell receptor beta chains derived from one specimen sequenced in a study of CD8+CD57+ T cells in acquired aplastic anemia. The use of genomic DNA as template underpinned the TCR beta VDJ and CDR3 profiling. TCRdb called the reads again in MiXCR, with one record for every CDR3 protein. The sample lists about 180,000 distinct CDR3 sequences, roughly half occurring once. Input material: sorted CD4+, CD8+, or CD8+CD57+ T cells (not recorded which) from PBMCs. The receptors here all came from a human donor in good health.

The chain recombines TRBV12-3 or TRBV12-4 with TRBJ2-7; D remains unclear. Trimming removed 6 bases from V and 5 bases from J, with 17 bases in between. The CDR3 is 14 residues long. CDR3: CASSVGSRSDEQYF. The CDR3, as DNA: TGTGCCAGCAGCGTAGGTAGCAGGTCCGACGAGCAGTACTTC.

This chain joins TRBV2 and TRBJ2-5; the D gene is possibly TRBD1 (6 bases). The CDR3 sequence is 12 residues long. Germline V lookup: CDR1 SNHLY, CDR2 FYNNEI. Between the trimmed V and J ends, which lost 9 bases and 2 bases, there was a span of 10 bases. DNA for the CDR3: TGTGCCAGTGGGACATCTCAAGAGACCCAGTACTTC. Translation gives CASGTSQETQYF.

The chain employs TRBV24-1 and TRBJ2-5, with TRBD2 matching 9 bases. This CDR3 contains 17 residues. The trim removed 4 bases at V and 0 bases at J, leaving 8 bases unmatched. CDR1 and CDR2 (germline): KGHDR, SFDVKD. The CDR3 sequence: CATSEGASGTYQETQYF. The CDR3 coding sequence is TGTGCCACCAGTGAGGGTGCTAGCGGGACGTACCAAGAGACCCAGTACTTC.

This clonotype was found once. This chain links TRBV18 with TRBJ2-4, with unresolved D. Germline CDR1 KGHSH, CDR2 LQKENI. The CDR3 runs 13 residues. V lost 3 bases to trimming and J lost 9 bases, with 12 bases between them. The CDR3 region has the DNA TGTGCCAGCTCACCCGAGGAGAGTGGCATTCAGTACTTC. Protein: CASSPEESGIQYF.

This clonotype has at least ten counts. The chain recombines TRBV14 with TRBJ2-1; D is possibly TRBD2 (5 bases). With 1 base removed from V and 7 bases from J, the gap between germline ends came to 14 bases. The CDR3 covers 15 residues. CDR1 SGHDN and CDR2 FVKESK come from the germline V gene. CDR3: CASSQVSLASNEQFF. In DNA form, the CDR3 reads TGTGCCAGCAGCCAAGTGAGTCTAGCATCTAATGAGCAGTTCTTC. Together with reference TRBV14 and TRBJ2-1, the CDR3 gives the full variable domain: EAGVTQFPSHSVIEKGQTVTLRCDPISGHDNLYWYRRVMGKEIKFLLHFVKESKQDESGMPNNRFLAERTGGTYSTLKVQPAELEDSGVYFCASSQVSLASNEQFFGPGTRLTVL.

This sequence joins TRBV15 and TRBJ1-5; D gene uncertain. The V end was cut by 3 bases, the J end by 1 base, with 10 bases between. This CDR3 contains 15 residues. Germline V gene sequence: CDR1 LNHNV, CDR2 YYDKDF (reference sequence). CDR3 residues: CATSSLRGSNQPQHF. CDR3 bases: TGTGCCACCAGCAGCCTTCGAGGGAGCAATCAGCCCCAGCATTTT.

The V gene is TRBV19, the J gene TRBJ2-7; 8 bases fit TRBD1. Germline CDR1 reads LNHDA; CDR2 reads SQIVND (reference sequence). This CDR3 has 14 amino acids. The J segment lost 2 bases and the V segment lost 5 bases, leaving 5 bases of the junction unmatched. CDR3 residues: CASSPDRDTYEQYF. The CDR3 DNA follows: TGTGCCAGTAGTCCGGACAGGGACACCTACGAGCAGTACTTC.

On this clonotype: One base away lies a much larger clone, so this may be a sequencing read error. The gene calls are TRBV19 and TRBJ1-1; no clear D. Trimming took 3 bases from V and 4 from J, leaving 18 bases between them. This CDR3 region has 16 residues. Germline V lookup: CDR1 LNHDA, CDR2 SQIVND (reference sequence). CDR3 sequence (DNA): TGTGCCAGTAGTATTGGGTGGGCTCAGAGCGGCACTGAAGCTTTCTTT. Translation gives CASSIGWAQSGTEAFF.

J is TRBJ2-7 and V is TRBV4-2; 9 positions match TRBD1. V trimming: 1 base; J trimming: 12 bases; junction bases outside the gene matches: 7. Germline CDR1 is LGHNA and CDR2 is YNFKEQ. The CDR3 covers 13 residues. For the CDR3, the DNA is TGTGCCAGCAGCCAAGGGCCGGGACAGGGTATGTACTTC. This encodes CASSQGPGQGMYF.

This clonotype has at least ten counts. The chain is built from TRBV12-3 or TRBV12-4 and TRBJ1-5, with 11 positions matching TRBD1. The V segment lost 4 bases and the J segment 5 bases; nucleotides outside the gene matches: 4. CDR3 size: 15 residues. This CDR3 reads CASSSRTGGDQPQHF. As DNA, the CDR3 is TGTGCCAGCAGTTCCCGGACAGGGGGCGATCAGCCCCAGCATTTT.

Turning to this clonotype: This may be a read error: a much more frequent sequence differs by one nucleotide. The chain carries TRBV12-3 or TRBV12-4 and TRBJ2-5, with D maybe TRBD2 (8 bases). Trimming shortened V by 5 bases and J by 7 bases, and 26 bases separated the two germline ends. This CDR3 contains 17 residues. The CDR3 region has the DNA TGTGCCAGCAGTAAGAGGGACAGATTAGCGGGAATGGGGACCCAGTACTTC. Its translation is CASSKRDRLAGMGTQYF.

The gene calls are TRBV5-1 and TRBJ1-3; D is uncertain. The CDR3 sequence is 12 residues long. Germline V gene data show CDR1 as SGHRS and CDR2 as YFSETQ. The germline V and J ends were trimmed by 3 bases and 4 bases, with 5 bases remaining between them. The CDR3 DNA follows: TGCGCCAGCAGCTCAGAAGGAAACACCATATATTTT. Amino acids: CASSSEGNTIYF.

The chain links TRBV11-1 to TRBJ2-6; 12 bases are a match to TRBD1. The CDR3 has 18 amino acids. The germline CDR1 and CDR2 sequences are SGHAT and FQDESV (reference sequence). The junction had 5 bases not matched to a gene; V was cut back by 3 bases and J by 2 bases. The CDR3 loop is CASSFRDRGLAGANVLTF. As DNA, the CDR3 is TGTGCCAGCAGCTTCCGGGACAGGGGGCTGGCTGGGGCCAACGTCCTGACTTTC.

For the CDR3, the DNA is TGTGCCAGCACCGAACCAACATACAGGGTAAACGGGGAGCTGTTTTTT. Its translation is CASTEPTYRVNGELFF. This chain joins TRBV6-2 or TRBV6-3 and TRBJ2-2, with D possibly TRBD1 on 6 matching bases. CDR3 length: 16 amino acids. The V gene's germline CDR1 is MNHEY and CDR2 SVGEGT. V lost 7 bases, J lost 7 bases, and 22 bases lay in between.

The V and J genes are TRBV29-1 and TRBJ2-7, with D maybe TRBD2 (5 bases). V was pared by 7 bases and J by 3 bases, with 13 bases between. Germline V gene data show CDR1 as SQVTM and CDR2 as ANQGSEA. The CDR3 is 12 residues long. The CDR3 DNA reads TGCAGCGCGACCGAAGGAGGCTACGAGCAGTACTTC. Its translation: CSATEGGYEQYF.

This clonotype was seen ten or more times. V is TRBV5-4 and J is TRBJ1-5; TRBD1 matches 9 bases. The CDR3 runs to 14 residues. From germline, CDR1 is SGHNT and CDR2 YYREEE (reference sequence). J lost 7 bases, V lost 4 bases, and 6 bases had no gene match. The CDR3 loop reads CASSPDRGGQPQHF. For the CDR3, the DNA is TGTGCCAGCAGCCCGGACAGGGGAGGGCAGCCCCAGCATTTT.

The chain is built from TRBV2 and TRBJ1-2; D is unresolved. This CDR3 is built from 14 residues. CDR1 and CDR2 (germline): SNHLY, FYNNEI. The V gene lost 5 bases and the J gene lost 5 bases, with 15 bases spanning the gap. CDR3 DNA sequence: TGTGCCAGCAGTTACCTGGACGGAGGATATGGCTACACCTTC. Protein: CASSYLDGGYGYTF.

In its sample, this clonotype was seen many times. The gene calls are TRBV9 and TRBJ2-3; D possibly matches TRBD1 or TRBD2 (5 bases each). The germline V and J ends were trimmed by 4 bases and 10 bases, with 16 bases remaining between them. Germline V gives CDR1 SGDLS, CDR2 YYNGEE. The CDR3 totals 13 residues. The CDR3 reads CASSPPGALAQYF. CDR3 DNA: TGTGCCAGCAGCCCTCCCGGGGCTCTAGCGCAGTATTTT.

This clonotype was observed many times. The chain's CDR3 is CASTGTTYYEQYF. The CDR3 DNA follows: TGCGCCAGCACCGGGACAACCTACTACGAGCAGTACTTC. The chain employs TRBV5-1 and TRBJ2-7, with D tentatively TRBD1 (6 bases). This CDR3 is 13 amino acids long. Per the germline V gene, CDR1 is SGHRS and CDR2 is YFSETQ. Trimming took 6 bases from V and 3 from J, leaving 13 bases between them.

The chain has TRBV10-3 and TRBJ1-1, with D hard to call. Germline V gene sequence: CDR1 ENHRY, CDR2 SYGVKD. The CDR3 totals 14 residues. The V end lost 7 bases, the J end lost 2 bases, and 14 bases lay between the germline ends. The CDR3 coding sequence is TGTGCCATCACCACTGCGAGGAGTAACACTGAAGCTTTCTTT. Its translation: CAITTARSNTEAFF.

V usage is TRBV12-3 or TRBV12-4 and J usage is TRBJ2-2, with 9 nucleotides matching TRBD1. V was clipped by 3 bases and J by 5 bases; unmatched bases: 10. This CDR3 spans 17 amino acids. This CDR3 reads CASSFPRDRVETGELFF. The CDR3 DNA follows: TGTGCCAGCAGTTTTCCCCGGGACAGGGTGGAAACCGGGGAGCTGTTTTTT.

This sequence joins TRBV11-1 and TRBJ1-2; D perhaps matches TRBD1 (6 bases). Trimming removed 5 bases at V and 5 bases at J, with 15 bases between. The CDR3 runs 14 residues. Looked up from germline, CDR1 is SGHAT and CDR2 is FQDESV (reference sequence). CDR3 in amino acids: CASSRRGSGYGYTF. For the CDR3, the DNA is TGTGCCAGCAGCCGTAGGGGGTCTGGATATGGCTACACCTTC.

The chain combines TRBV29-1 with TRBJ2-7, with 8 nucleotides matching TRBD2. This CDR3 contains 15 residues. The V gene end was trimmed by 1 base and the J gene end by 7 bases; junction bases not matched to a gene: 12. Germline CDR1 and CDR2: SQVTM and ANQGSEA. CDR3 in DNA: TGCAGCGTTGAAGGGACGAGGGCGGGAGGAAGGGAGCAGTACTTC. Its protein is CSVEGTRAGGREQYF.

The rearrangement links TRBV20-1 to TRBJ2-5; 8 bases match TRBD1. The CDR3 spans 14 residues. Per the germline V gene, CDR1 is DFQATT and CDR2 is SNEGSKA (reference sequence). V dropped 4 bases and J dropped 1; count of bases not matched to a gene: 5. DNA for the CDR3: TGCAGTGCTACAAGGACAGGGTCCCAAGAGACCCAGTACTTC. This encodes CSATRTGSQETQYF.

The genes are TRBV10-3 and TRBJ1-6; D is undetermined. V was pared by 0 bases and J by 3 bases, with 12 bases between. CDR3 length: 17 amino acids. CDR1 is ENHRY, CDR2 SYGVKD, per germline. The CDR3 nucleotides read TGTGCCATCAGTGAGTCGACCCCACGTGGCTATAATTCACCCCTCCACTTT. It encodes CAISESTPRGYNSPLHF.

The V gene is TRBV15, the J gene TRBJ1-2; tentatively, D is TRBD1 (5 bases). The V gene's germline CDR1 is LNHNV and CDR2 YYDKDF (reference sequence). The CDR3 loop spans 15 amino acids. V shed 0 bases and J shed 3 bases, with 11 bases lying between them. The CDR3 region is CATSRDLGDYYGYTF. The DNA for the CDR3 is TGTGCCACCAGCAGAGATCTCGGGGACTACTATGGCTACACCTTC.

The chain is built from TRBV7-9 and TRBJ1-6, with D perhaps TRBD1 (5 bases). V was pared by 6 bases and J by 5 bases, with 11 bases between. CDR3 length: 14 residues. The germline V gene has CDR1 SEHNR and CDR2 FQNEAQ (reference sequence). CDR3 residues: CASRTGLNNSPLHF. The CDR3 DNA sequence: TGTGCCAGCAGAACAGGACTAAATAATTCACCCCTCCACTTT.

CDR3 loop: CASSDPRISGNTIYF. CDR3 nucleotide sequence: TGTGCCAGCAGTGACCCCAGGATTTCTGGAAACACCATATATTTT. This chain joins TRBV25-1 and TRBJ1-3; no clear D gene. CDR3 length: 15 residues. Deletions cut 3 bases from V and 1 base from J, with 10 bases between. The germline V gene encodes CDR1 MGHDK and CDR2 SYGVNS.

This clonotype appeared many times. The chain uses TRBV25-1 and TRBJ2-3; 7 bases align to TRBD2. Looked up from germline, CDR1 is MGHDK and CDR2 is SYGVNS. The CDR3 is 14 residues long. V lost 2 bases and J lost 6; bases outside the gene matches: 5. CDR3 coding DNA: TGTGCCAGCAGTGAAGGGGACTACTACGATACGCAGTATTTT. Translation: CASSEGDYYDTQYF. The full variable domain, with the rest looked up from reference TRBV25-1 and TRBJ2-3, is EADIYQTPRYLVIGTGKKITLECSQTMGHDKMYWYQQDPGMELHLIHYSYGVNSTEKGDLSSESTVSRIRTEHFPLTLESARPSHTSQYLCASSEGDYYDTQYFGPGTRLTVL.

This chain joins TRBV7-9 and TRBJ2-5; the match to TRBD2 covers 8 bases. Germline V gene data show CDR1 as SEHNR and CDR2 as FQNEAQ (reference sequence). The CDR3 contains 11 residues. V lost 11 bases, J lost 3 bases, and 2 bases stayed unmatched. The CDR3 region is CAGGLEETQYF. The CDR3 bases are TGTGCCGGGGGACTAGAAGAGACCCAGTACTTC. Supplemented by reference TRBV7-9 and TRBJ2-5, the full variable domain reads DTGVSQNPRHKITKRGQNVTFRCDPISEHNRLYWYRQTLGQGPEFLTYFQNEAQLEKSRLLSDRFSAERPKGSFSTLEIQRTEQGDSAMYLCAGGLEETQYFGPGTRLLVL.

This clonotype has a count of ten or more. The chain carries TRBV5-4 and TRBJ2-1; D perhaps matches TRBD1 (6 bases). Germline V gene sequence: CDR1 SGHNT, CDR2 YYREEE (reference sequence). The V end was cut by 0 bases, the J end by 4 bases, with 11 bases between. This CDR3 has 15 residues. Here the CDR3 reads CASSLATDRYNEQFF. The CDR3 coding sequence is TGTGCCAGCAGCTTGGCCACGGACAGATACAATGAGCAGTTCTTC.